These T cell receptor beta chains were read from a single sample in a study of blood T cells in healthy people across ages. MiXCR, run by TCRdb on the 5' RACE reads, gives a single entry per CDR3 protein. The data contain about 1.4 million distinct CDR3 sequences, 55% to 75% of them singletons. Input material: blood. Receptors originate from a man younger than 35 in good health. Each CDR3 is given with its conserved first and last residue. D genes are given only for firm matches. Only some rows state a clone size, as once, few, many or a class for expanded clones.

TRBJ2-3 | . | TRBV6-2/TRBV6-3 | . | TGTGCCAGCAGCCCTGGACAGACCCTTAGCACAGATACGCAGTATTTT | CASSPGQTLSTDTQYF
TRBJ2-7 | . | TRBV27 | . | TGTGCCAGCCGGGAATGGGACTCCCCAGACGAGCAGTACTTC | CASREWDSPDEQYF
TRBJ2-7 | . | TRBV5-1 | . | TGCGCCAGCAGCGTCCGCGGGACAGCCTACGAGCAGTACTTC | CASSVRGTAYEQYF
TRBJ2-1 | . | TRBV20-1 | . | TGCAGTGCTAGGTTATTGACCCTAGCCTCCCATGAGCAGTTCTTC | CSARLLTLASHEQFF
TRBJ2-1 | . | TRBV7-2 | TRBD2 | TGTGCCAGCAGCAGACTAGCGGGGGGGTCTGGCAATGAGCAGTTCTTC | CASSRLAGGSGNEQFF
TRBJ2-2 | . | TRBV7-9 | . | TGTGCCAGCAGCGGCAGGGGAGGCACCGGGGAGCTGTTTTTT | CASSGRGGTGELFF
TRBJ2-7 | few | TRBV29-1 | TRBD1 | TGCAGCGTCCCCCGGGACAGGGAACCCTACGAGCAGTACTTC | CSVPRDREPYEQYF
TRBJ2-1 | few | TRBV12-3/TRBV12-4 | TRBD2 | TGTGCCAGCAGTCATCCTCCCACTAAGCGGGGGAGGGGTGAGCAGTTCTTC | CASSHPPTKRGRGEQFF
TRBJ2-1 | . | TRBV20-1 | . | TGCAGTGCTTTCAGCGCAGACTCCTACAATGAGCAGTTCTTC | CSAFSADSYNEQFF
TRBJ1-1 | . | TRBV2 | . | TGTGCCAGCACCGAAATGAGGAACACTGAAGCTTTCTTT | CASTEMRNTEAFF
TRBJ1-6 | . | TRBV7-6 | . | TGTGCCAGCAGCTCCAAGAAAGGGGAATGGGATTCACCCCTCCACTTT | CASSSKKGEWDSPLHF
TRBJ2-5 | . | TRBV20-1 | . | TGCAGTATACCCTCACAGGCCGAAGAGACCCAGTACTTC | CSIPSQAEETQYF
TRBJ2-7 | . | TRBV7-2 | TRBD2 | TGTGCCAGCAGCTTCTCTTTACTAGCGGGGGGCGGAAGCTCCTACGAGCAGTACTTC | CASSFSLLAGGGSSYEQYF
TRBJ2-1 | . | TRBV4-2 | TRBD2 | TGTGCCAGCAGCCTTTTTAGCGGGAGAGGCAATGAGCAGTTCTTC | CASSLFSGRGNEQFF
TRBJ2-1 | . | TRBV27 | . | TGTGCCAGCAAAATCCACGGGGGCCCCTACAATGAGCAGTTCTTC | CASKIHGGPYNEQFF
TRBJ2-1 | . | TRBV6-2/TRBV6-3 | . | TGTGCCAGCAGCCTGACAGGGGAGGGGGGAAATGAGCAGTTCTTC | CASSLTGEGGNEQFF
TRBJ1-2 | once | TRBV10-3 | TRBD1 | TGTGCCATCGGTCCCGGACAGGAACATGGCTACACCTTC | CAIGPGQEHGYTF
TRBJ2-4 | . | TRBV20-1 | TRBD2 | TGCGTTTCGCCCCTAGCGGGAGTCCTCCCCTTTGGCAAAAACATTCAGTACTTC | CVSPLAGVLPFGKNIQYF
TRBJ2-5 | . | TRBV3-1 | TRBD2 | TGTGCCAGCAGCCCCGGACTAGTGGGGCAGTACTTC | CASSPGLVGQYF
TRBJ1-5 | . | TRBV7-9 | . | TGTGCCAGCAGCTTAGCAGGGACACAAGGGCGATATCAGCCCCAGCATTTT | CASSLAGTQGRYQPQHF
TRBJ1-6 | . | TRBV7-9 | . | TGTGCCAGCAGCCCCACTACGACCGGGTCACCCCTCCACTTT | CASSPTTTGSPLHF
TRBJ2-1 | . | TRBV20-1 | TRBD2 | TGCAGTGCTGGTCGGAGCGGGGGGGCAAATGAGCAGTTCTTC | CSAGRSGGANEQFF
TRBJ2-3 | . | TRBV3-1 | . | TGTGCCAGCAGCCAAGTTAGTAAGGATACGCAGTATTTT | CASSQVSKDTQYF
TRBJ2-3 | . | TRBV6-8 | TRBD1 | TGTGCCACCCCTCCGGGACAGCCTCCCACAGATACGCAGTATTTT | CATPPGQPPTDTQYF
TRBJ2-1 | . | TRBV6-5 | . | TGTGCCAGCAGCTCGACGGTTTCCTACAATGAGCAGTTCTTC | CASSSTVSYNEQFF
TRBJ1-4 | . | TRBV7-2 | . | TGTGCCAGCAGCCCACGACAGGAGTCAGGCGAAAAACTGTTTTTT | CASSPRQESGEKLFF
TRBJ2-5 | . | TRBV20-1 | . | TGCAGTGCTCCCCCAAAAGAGACCCAGTACTTC | CSAPPKETQYF
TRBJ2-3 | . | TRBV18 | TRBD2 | TGTGCCAGCTCACCAAACCCCCTAGCGGGAACAGATACGCAGTATTTT | CASSPNPLAGTDTQYF
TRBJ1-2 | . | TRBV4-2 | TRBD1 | TGTGCCAGCAGCCAAGCGGGACAGCTTTTCTATGGCTACACCTTC | CASSQAGQLFYGYTF
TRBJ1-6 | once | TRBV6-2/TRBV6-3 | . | TGTGCCAGCAGTTATTTGTTCTCCAGGAGCTCCTATAATTCACCCCTCCACTTT | CASSYLFSRSSYNSPLHF
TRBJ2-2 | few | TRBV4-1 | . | TGCGCCAGCAGCCACCGTGGGGGACCGCTGAACACCGGGGAGCTGTTTTTT | CASSHRGGPLNTGELFF
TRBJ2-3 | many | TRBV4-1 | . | TGCGCCAGCAGCCAAGACCCGCTAGGGCCTAGCACAGATACGCAGTATTTT | CASSQDPLGPSTDTQYF
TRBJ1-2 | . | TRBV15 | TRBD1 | TGTGCCACCAGCGGTCAGCTCGGGACAGGGAACTATGGCTACACCTTC | CATSGQLGTGNYGYTF